The sequence of this T cell receptor beta chain was determined in a study of CD8+CD57+ T cells in acquired aplastic anemia. The germline gives CDR1 SGHDT, CDR2 YYEEEE. V lost 2 bases to trimming and J lost 6 bases, with 10 bases between them. CDR3 length equals 13 residues. This clonotype was picked up many times. The TCR beta profiling, which covered VDJ combination and CDR3 sequence, was carried out using genomic DNA as the template. TCRdb redid the calling of the reads with MiXCR, one entry per CDR3 protein. The table has about 130,000 distinct CDR3 sequences, around 46% seen once. The clonotype was recovered from a human donor in good health, serving as a control. This rearrangement joins TRBV5-6 to TRBJ2-3, with D tentatively TRBD2 (5 bases). The source material was sorted CD4+, CD8+, or CD8+CD57+ T cells (not recorded which) from PBMCs. DNA for the CDR3: TGTGCCAGCAGCTTTCGAGGGCTTGATACGCAGTATTTT. Translated: CASSFRGLDTQYF.